Each of the 2 T cell receptor beta chains below was sequenced from the same sample in a study of blood T cells in healthy people across ages. The second PCR ran about 6 to 11 cycles with a sample-barcoded 5' primer and J-beta primers. TCRdb itself ran the 5' RACE reads through MiXCR, one entry per CDR3 protein. The table includes roughly 1.4 million distinct CDR3 sequences, 55% to 75% detected once. Input material: blood. Receptors originate from a man aged 18 to 35 in good health.

J is TRBJ1-2 and V is TRBV28; unclear D gene. The germline V gene encodes CDR1 MDHEN and CDR2 SYDVKM. The V gene lost 3 bases and the J gene lost 8 bases, with 7 bases spanning the gap. The CDR3 is 11 residues long. The DNA of the CDR3 is TGTGCCAGCAGTTTTGCCTGGGGCTACACCTTC. Translated: CASSFAWGYTF.

This clonotype was recorded a few times. The junction and the germline gene differ at one end; a read error may be behind it. V is TRBV29-1 and J is TRBJ2-1, with 10 bases fitting TRBD2. CDR3 length: 13 residues. Germline V gene sequence: CDR1 SQVTM, CDR2 ANQGSEA. The CDR3 DNA is TGCAGCGGGGGGACTAGCGCCTATAATGAGCAGTTCTTC. This codes for CSGGTSAYNEQFF.